The entry below describes one T cell receptor beta chain. Antigen: not known. The sample belongs to a study of circulating and synovial CD4+ cells in juvenile arthritis. Study results and caveats: Circulating pathogenic-like lymphocytes shared a substantially higher fraction of CDR3 sequences with synovium than bulk blood. Vbeta family usage analysis did not detect the pathogenic-like versus bulk difference.

CDR1 is MNHNS and CDR2 is SASEGT in the germline V gene. V lost 2 bases and J lost 1; bases outside the gene matches: 7. The CDR3 sequence is 17 residues long. The assay was immunoSEQ multiplex PCR, and TCRdb's table has in-frame clones only and misses some. The data show under 40,000 clones, with about 95% seen just once and 0.6% to 0.8% held by the top ten. Sequenced samples came from active juvenile idiopathic arthritis patients. The specimen was CD4+ T cells from blood. The receptor's source is a human donor with juvenile idiopathic arthritis. The chain joins TRBV6-1 to TRBJ2-3, with 9 bases lining up with TRBD2. This chain's CDR3 is CASSERPTSGGTDTQYF. CDR3 sequence (DNA): TGTGCCAGCAGTGAACGGCCGACTAGCGGTGGCACAGATACGCAGTATTTT.